These 26 T cell receptor beta chains originate from one sample sequenced in a study of T cells in Graves' hyperthyroidism and ophthalmopathy. Amplification yielded TCR beta CDR3 regions, with RNA transcripts as the source. A set of HTBI primers served as the primers for a first-round RT-PCR of the TCR CDR3. One entry per CDR3 protein results from TCRdb running MiXCR on the multiplex PCR reads. The sample lists a few hundred thousand distinct CDR3 sequences, about 43% occurring once. The sample comprised peripheral blood or thyroid tissue (not recorded which). Receptors were obtained from a young woman with Graves' hyperthyroidism.

This clonotype was seen many times. The chain carries TRBV3-1 and TRBJ1-2, with TRBD1 matching over 7 bases. The CDR3 consists of 16 residues. Germline-derived CDR1 and CDR2 are LGHDT and YNNKEL (reference sequence). V shed 4 bases and J 5 bases; nucleotides not matched to a gene: 13. CDR3: CASSPNRRPTGYGYTF. In DNA form, the CDR3 reads TGTGCCAGCAGCCCTAACCGGAGGCCGACAGGGTATGGCTACACCTTC.

The CDR3 reads CSAVGTSGSRDEQFF. The CDR3, as DNA: TGCAGTGCTGTAGGGACTAGCGGGAGTAGGGATGAGCAGTTCTTC. This chain joins TRBV20-1 and TRBJ2-7, with 14 bases matching TRBD2. The J call may be incorrect, as the DNA end agrees better with TRBJ2-1. Germline assignment: CDR1 DFQATT and CDR2 SNEGSKA (reference sequence). The CDR3 has 15 amino acids.

This clonotype has only one observation. A much larger clone differs from this one at a single base, so this may be a read error. The rearrangement joins TRBV11-3 to TRBJ2-5, with no clear D. V was clipped by 2 bases and J by 7 bases, with 11 bases between them. Germline V gene sequence: CDR1 SGHNT, CDR2 YENEEA. This CDR3 comprises 13 residues. The CDR3 protein is CASSLRLVGTQYF. As DNA, the CDR3 is TGTGCCAGCAGCTTAAGGCTGGTTGGGACCCAGTACTTC.

This rearrangement joins TRBV20-1 to TRBJ1-5; the D gene is possibly TRBD1 (6 bases). CDR3 length: 12 residues. Germline-derived CDR1 and CDR2 are DFQATT and SNEGSKA (reference sequence). V lost 5 bases to trimming and J lost 14 bases, with 19 bases between them. The DNA for the CDR3 is TGCAGTGCTCGCGCTAGCGGGAGGGGGGAGCATTTT. Its translation: CSARASGRGEHF.

This clonotype occurred many times. The chain joins TRBV20-1 to TRBJ1-5, with 7 positions matching TRBD1. Germline values: CDR1 DFQATT, CDR2 SNEGSKA (reference sequence). The CDR3 spans 14 residues. The V and J ends lost 3 bases and 4 bases, in that order; junction bases with no gene match: 6. The chain's CDR3 is CSASVPRGNQPQHF. DNA for the CDR3: TGCAGTGCTAGTGTCCCCAGGGGGAATCAGCCCCAGCATTTT.

This clonotype was counted ten times or more. The chain links TRBV9 to TRBJ1-1; possible D gene TRBD1, 6 bases. CDR1 SGDLS and CDR2 YYNGEE come from the germline V gene. Trimming removed 3 bases at V and 4 bases at J, with 13 bases between. The CDR3 contains 14 residues. The CDR3 region has the DNA TGTGCCAGCAGCGAACAGGGAGGGAGCACTGAAGCTTTCTTT. Translated: CASSEQGGSTEAFF.

This chain links TRBV20-1 with TRBJ1-1; 8 positions match TRBD1. The CDR3 covers 15 residues. Trimming cost V 6 bases and J 4 bases; bases outside gene matches: 13. CDR1 is DFQATT, CDR2 SNEGSKA, per germline (reference sequence). The chain's CDR3 is CSAANYRGASTEAFF. The CDR3 region has the DNA TGCAGTGCGGCGAATTACAGGGGGGCTAGCACTGAAGCTTTCTTT.

V usage is TRBV12-3 or TRBV12-4 and J usage is TRBJ2-5; D is perhaps TRBD2 (5 bases). V was pared by 4 bases and J by 5 bases, with 11 bases between. This CDR3 is 13 amino acids long. The CDR3 DNA is TGTGCCAGCAGTTATCGGGATTTGGAGACCCAGTACTTC. Its protein product is CASSYRDLETQYF.

This clonotype has ten or more counts. The chain combines TRBV5-1 with TRBJ2-2; D not certain. The germline V gene has CDR1 SGHRS and CDR2 YFSETQ. Between the trimmed V and J ends, which lost 0 bases and 4 bases, there was a span of 7 bases. The CDR3 loop spans 14 amino acids. Written as DNA, the CDR3 is TGCGCCAGCAGCTTGGCTGTCGGCACCGGGGAGCTGTTTTTT. Protein: CASSLAVGTGELFF.

The chain combines TRBV7-9 with TRBJ1-2; possible D gene TRBD1, 6 bases. The germline V and J ends were trimmed by 5 bases and 1 base, with 14 bases remaining between them. The CDR3 loop spans 15 amino acids. Germline lookup yields CDR1 SEHNR and CDR2 FQNEAQ (reference sequence). CDR3 bases: TGTGCCAGCAGCCCCTACAGGGAGATTAACTATGGCTACACCTTC. It encodes CASSPYREINYGYTF. The full variable domain, rest sourced from reference TRBV7-9 and TRBJ1-2, is DTGVSQNPRHKITKRGQNVTFRCDPISEHNRLYWYRQTLGQGPEFLTYFQNEAQLEKSRLLSDRFSAERPKGSFSTLEIQRTEQGDSAMYLCASSPYREINYGYTFGSGTRLTVV.

About this clonotype itself: Compared with germline, one end of the junction differs, possibly owing to a read error. The gene calls are TRBV4-3 and TRBJ2-5, with D unresolved. CDR3 length: 12 residues. In germline, CDR1 is LGHNA, CDR2 YSLEER. CDR3 sequence: CASSFDQEAQYF. Written as DNA, the CDR3 is TGCGCCAGCAGCTTTGACCAAGAGGCCCAGTACTTC.

This clonotype was seen more than once but under ten times. The chain employs TRBV5-6 and TRBJ2-7; TRBD2 matches 12 bases. The CDR3 covers 21 residues. In germline, CDR1 is SGHDT, CDR2 YYEEEE. J was trimmed by 0 bases and V by 4 bases; bases with no gene match: 20. The CDR3 region is CASSKLPGLAGHGLSSYEQYF. CDR3 sequence (DNA): TGTGCCAGCAGCAAACTACCGGGACTAGCGGGCCACGGTTTAAGCTCCTACGAGCAGTACTTC.

At least ten counts were recorded for this clonotype. The rearrangement joins TRBV27 to TRBJ2-5, with 7 bases fitting TRBD2. Germline trimming cut 6 bases from V and 3 bases from J; bases unmatched to any gene: 10. Germline CDR1 MNHEY, CDR2 SMNVEV (reference sequence). This CDR3 spans 15 amino acids. The CDR3 region has the DNA TGTGCCAGCAGGTCCAATAGGCTAGCGGAAGAGACCCAGTACTTC. This codes for CASRSNRLAEETQYF.

The sample holds many counts of this clonotype. The V gene is TRBV2, the J gene TRBJ2-5, with unresolved D. V shed 11 bases and J shed 1 base, with 8 bases lying between them. From germline, CDR1 is SNHLY and CDR2 FYNNEI. The CDR3 is 11 residues long. The CDR3 DNA reads TGTGCCGGCTCGGCCCAAGAGACCCAGTACTTC. Protein sequence: CAGSAQETQYF.

This clonotype was seen at least ten times. J is TRBJ1-1 and V is TRBV12-3 or TRBV12-4; D possibly corresponds to TRBD1 (6 bases). V was shortened by 1 base and J by 1 base, with 10 bases between the two germline ends. The CDR3 covers 15 residues. The CDR3 region is CASSLEGVGNTEAFF. For the CDR3, the DNA is TGTGCCAGCAGTTTAGAGGGGGTCGGGAACACTGAAGCTTTCTTT.

The V gene is TRBV6-5, the J gene TRBJ2-7; 10 nucleotides align to TRBD2. The trim removed 7 bases at V and 2 bases at J, leaving 5 bases unmatched. This CDR3 is built from 14 residues. From germline, CDR1 is MNHEY and CDR2 SVGAGI. CDR3 sequence: CASTGTSVPYEQYF. The CDR3 DNA follows: TGTGCCAGCACCGGGACTAGCGTGCCCTACGAGCAGTACTTC.

The chain recombines TRBV2 with TRBJ1-5, with D possibly matching TRBD1 (6 bases). V lost 5 bases, J lost 2 bases, and 16 bases lay in between. Germline CDR1 SNHLY, CDR2 FYNNEI. This CDR3 has 16 amino acids. In nucleotides, the CDR3 is TGTGCCAGCAGTAGAACAGGGTACGAGGGCAATCAGCCCCAGCATTTT. It specifies CASSRTGYEGNQPQHF.

The chain has TRBV5-1 and TRBJ2-2; perhaps TRBD2 as D (6 bases). CDR3 length equals 15 residues. Germline V gene lookup returns CDR1 SGHRS and CDR2 YFSETQ. The V end lost 4 bases, the J end lost 4 bases, and 14 bases lay between the germline ends. CDR3 sequence: CASSPGVRGTGELFF. DNA of the CDR3: TGCGCCAGCAGCCCGGGGGTGAGGGGCACCGGGGAGCTGTTTTTT.

This clonotype was detected many times. The chain's CDR3 is CASSWDSSSYEQYF. CDR3 nucleotides: TGCGCCAGCAGCTGGGACTCCAGCTCCTACGAGCAGTACTTC. The V and J genes are TRBV5-1 and TRBJ2-7, with D tentatively TRBD2 (6 bases). The ends were cut back, 3 bases at V and 0 bases at J, with 10 bases in the middle. The germline gives CDR1 SGHRS, CDR2 YFSETQ. The CDR3 runs to 14 residues.

The chain has TRBV7-9 and TRBJ2-5; unclear D gene. The CDR3 is 14 residues long. Germline CDR1 is SEHNR and CDR2 is FQNEAQ (reference sequence). Trimming stripped 1 base from V and 9 bases from J, with 15 bases between. The CDR3 nucleotides are TGTGCCAGCAGCTTAGGGGTTTCTGATCAGCCCCAGTACTTC. Its translation is CASSLGVSDQPQYF.

Concerning this clonotype: A much larger clone differs by one base, so this may be a read error. CDR3 in amino acids: CANSPGTGGGSYGYTF. CDR3 coding DNA: TGTGCCAACAGTCCCGGGACAGGGGGAGGAAGCTATGGCTACACCTTC. The V call is TRBV5-4, the J call TRBJ1-2; 11 bases map to TRBD1. Germline assignment: CDR1 SGHNT and CDR2 YYREEE (reference sequence). J was trimmed by 4 bases and V by 9 bases; bases with no gene match: 14. The CDR3 consists of 16 residues.

This clonotype was counted at least ten times. The CDR3 reads CASSPPGGLAGLYQETQYF. DNA for the CDR3: TGTGCCAGCAGTCCCCCCGGCGGACTAGCGGGGTTGTACCAAGAGACCCAGTACTTC. The gene calls are TRBV12-3 or TRBV12-4 and TRBJ2-5; TRBD2 matches at 12 bases. J gave up 0 bases and V 5 bases, and 13 bases lay outside the gene matches. The CDR3 consists of 19 residues.

As regards this clonotype: One end of the junction varies from germline; a read error may be responsible. J is TRBJ2-7 and V is TRBV10-2, with 7 bases that match TRBD2. Germline CDR1 is WSHSY and CDR2 is SAAADI. The length of the CDR3 is 16 residues. CDR3 sequence reads: CAGSESGRGRGYEQYF. CDR3 sequence (DNA): TGCGCCGGCAGTGAGTCAGGTCGGGGGAGGGGCTACGAGCAGTACTTC.

This clonotype occurred many times. The chain couples TRBV7-9 to TRBJ2-2, with TRBD1 identical over 7 bases. This CDR3 has 19 amino acids. Germline loops: CDR1 SEHNR, CDR2 FQNEAQ (reference sequence). J gave up 0 bases and V 2 bases, and 12 bases lay outside the gene matches. CDR3 in DNA: TGTGCCAGCAGCTTATTAAGGGGACAGCGATTCTCGAACACCGGGGAGCTGTTTTTT. It yields the protein CASSLLRGQRFSNTGELFF.

The CDR3 is CASSHWNQPQETQYF. CDR3 coding DNA: TGTGCCAGCAGTCACTGGAATCAGCCCCAAGAGACCCAGTACTTC. The V gene is TRBV2, the J gene TRBJ2-5; D is unclear. CDR3 size: 15 residues. Germline V gene sequence: CDR1 SNHLY, CDR2 FYNNEI. V was clipped by 5 bases and J by 1 base, with 14 bases between them.

V usage is TRBV9 and J usage is TRBJ2-6; 7 nucleotides agree with TRBD1. Germline V gene lookup returns CDR1 SGDLS and CDR2 YYNGEE. V trimming: 3 bases; J trimming: 2 bases; junction bases outside the gene matches: 8. The CDR3 is 17 residues long. CDR3 residues: CASSETGRVAGANVLTF. The CDR3 region has the DNA TGTGCCAGCAGCGAGACAGGGAGAGTTGCTGGGGCCAACGTCCTGACTTTC.